These T cell receptor beta chains were read from a single sample in a study of blood T cell repertoires in COVID-19. The data were produced by immunoSEQ multiplex PCR, yet TCRdb's version contains in-frame clones alone and is incomplete. The sample holds hundreds of thousands of clones, over 80% seen once. The specimen sequenced was PBMCs or T cells enriched from blood (not recorded which). These receptor sequences come from a woman between 18 and 30 years old who had recovered from COVID-19. Both conserved end residues are part of each CDR3. The D gene is left open where the match is weak. Clone size, where shown, is once, few, many, or a class for clones that have expanded.

d_call: .; v_call: TRBV28; j_call: TRBJ2-1; clone_size: .; cdr3_nt: TGTGCCAGCAGTTTAGGTGACAGCGACTACAATGAGCAGTTCTTC; cdr3_aa: CASSLGDSDYNEQFF
d_call: TRBD2; v_call: TRBV6-4; j_call: TRBJ2-3; clone_size: .; cdr3_nt: TGTGCCAGCAGCGCGGGACGGGGGGAAGCAGATACGCAGTATTTT; cdr3_aa: CASSAGRGEADTQYF
d_call: .; v_call: TRBV10-3; j_call: TRBJ2-2; clone_size: .; cdr3_nt: TGTGCCATCAGTGACCGGGGATCGAACACCGGGGAGCTGTTTTTT; cdr3_aa: CAISDRGSNTGELFF
d_call: TRBD2; v_call: TRBV28; j_call: TRBJ2-2; clone_size: few; cdr3_nt: TGTGCCAGCAGCCGCGGGACTAGCGGGTCGGTCGGGGAGCTGTTTTTT; cdr3_aa: CASSRGTSGSVGELFF
d_call: .; v_call: TRBV9; j_call: TRBJ1-6; clone_size: .; cdr3_nt: TGTGCCAGCAGCTTTGATGCGGACTCCTATAATTCACCCCTCCACTTT; cdr3_aa: CASSFDADSYNSPLHF
d_call: .; v_call: TRBV6-5; j_call: TRBJ1-1; clone_size: .; cdr3_nt: TGTGCCAGCAAATTACAGTTGATGAACACTGAAGCTTTCTTT; cdr3_aa: CASKLQLMNTEAFF
d_call: .; v_call: TRBV6-5; j_call: TRBJ1-5; clone_size: few; cdr3_nt: TGTGCCAGCAGTTACTCTACAAATCAGCCCCAGCATTTT; cdr3_aa: CASSYSTNQPQHF
d_call: TRBD2; v_call: TRBV7-7; j_call: TRBJ2-3; clone_size: .; cdr3_nt: TGTGCCAGCAGAGTGACTAGCGGGGCGGCCTCTAGCACAGATACGCAGTATTTT; cdr3_aa: CASRVTSGAASSTDTQYF
d_call: TRBD1; v_call: TRBV4-3; j_call: TRBJ2-1; clone_size: .; cdr3_nt: TGCGCCAGCAGCCAATCTGGACCAGGGGGCAGCGACAATGAGCAGTTCTTC; cdr3_aa: CASSQSGPGGSDNEQFF
d_call: .; v_call: TRBV5-5; j_call: TRBJ1-4; clone_size: .; cdr3_nt: TGTGCCAGCAGCGAAGGAGGCGGTAATGAAAAACTGTTTTTT; cdr3_aa: CASSEGGGNEKLFF